Each of the 32 T cell receptor beta chains below was sequenced from the same sample in a study of a mutant IDH1 vaccine in newly diagnosed glioma. Assay used: immunoSEQ multiplex PCR; TCRdb lists only in-frame clones, some missing. The sample holds around 32,000 clones, about four fifths seen once. Time point reported: week 35, safety follow-up. Each vaccine dose was 300 ug of mutant IDH1 20-mer peptide, with topical imiquimod. These receptors have no known antigen. The sample in question was PBMCs, obtained from a glioma patient whose treatment included an IDH1 peptide vaccine. All receptors come from a man in his forties or fifties with glioma. Some clones in this sample may be carry-over from other donors' samples.

This clone was detected only a few times. This sequence joins TRBV2 and TRBJ1-2, with D possibly being TRBD1 (5 bases). Germline CDR1 is SNHLY and CDR2 is FYNNEI. CDR3 length: 12 amino acids. Trimming pared 4 bases from V and 4 bases from J, leaving 7 bases between. CDR3 loop: CASSADSYGYTF. The CDR3 bases are TGTGCCAGCAGTGCTGACAGCTATGGCTACACCTTC. Variable domain in full (rest from reference TRBV2 and TRBJ1-2): EPEVTQTPSHQVTQMGQEVILRCVPISNHLYFYWYRQILGQKVEFLVSFYNNEISEKSEIFDDQFSVERPDGSNFTLKIRSTKLEDSAMYFCASSADSYGYTFGSGTRLTVV.

V gene TRBV30 combines with J gene TRBJ1-2, with D unclear. This CDR3 region has 15 residues. V dropped 0 bases and J dropped 4 bases, with 15 bases sitting between them. Germline CDR1 GTSNPN, CDR2 SVGIG (reference sequence). The CDR3 is CAWSVGPAAGYGYTF. DNA of the CDR3: TGTGCCTGGAGTGTAGGACCGGCAGCCGGCTATGGCTACACCTTC.

The chain recombines TRBV6-5 with TRBJ1-5; D not resolved. The CDR3 is 12 amino acids. Trimming removed 6 bases from V and 9 bases from J, with 12 bases in between. From germline, CDR1 is MNHEY and CDR2 SVGAGI. This CDR3 reads CASRTTRGPQHF. The CDR3, as DNA: TGTGCCAGCAGGACTACGAGAGGGCCCCAGCATTTT.

This chain uses TRBV19 with TRBJ2-6; 8 positions agree with TRBD1. V was pared by 5 bases and J by 4 bases, with 13 bases of the junction left unmatched. CDR1 is LNHDA, CDR2 SQIVND, per germline (reference sequence). The CDR3 extends over 18 amino acids. For the CDR3, the DNA is TGTGCCAGTAGTCGTGAGGGTAACAGGGGGACCGGGGCCAACGTCCTGACTTTC. It codes for CASSREGNRGTGANVLTF.

The gene calls are TRBV30 and TRBJ2-3; the D gene could be TRBD1 or TRBD2 (6 bases each). The germline CDR1 and CDR2 sequences are GTSNPN and SVGIG (reference sequence). Trimming took 7 bases from V and 2 from J, leaving 13 bases between them. The CDR3 spans 13 residues. The CDR3, as DNA: TGTGCCTCCCCGGGGGACAACACAGATACGCAGTATTTT. The encoded protein is CASPGDNTDTQYF.

This clone was counted only a few times. The chain uses TRBV9 and TRBJ2-1; TRBD1 agrees at 7 bases. The CDR3 runs to 14 residues. V was pared by 4 bases and J by 7 bases, with 8 bases of the junction left unmatched. Germline assignment: CDR1 SGDLS and CDR2 YYNGEE. CDR3 bases: TGTGCCAGCAGCTTAAGCGCCAGGGGGAATGAGCAGTTCTTC. This translates into CASSLSARGNEQFF.

The V and J genes are TRBV28 and TRBJ2-7, with TRBD1 matching over 8 bases. The V gene end was trimmed by 3 bases and the J gene end by 1 base; junction bases not matched to a gene: 11. The germline CDR1 and CDR2 sequences are MDHEN and SYDVKM. CDR3 size: 17 residues. This CDR3 is CASSFLPPGQGSYEQYF. The CDR3 DNA reads as TGTGCCAGCAGTTTCTTACCTCCCGGACAGGGTTCCTACGAGCAGTACTTC.

V is TRBV7-8 and J is TRBJ1-2; unclear D gene. Germline lookup yields CDR1 SGHVS and CDR2 FQNEAQ. The CDR3 is 14 residues long. V shed 5 bases and J shed 0 bases, with 10 bases lying between them. The CDR3 protein is CASSPRTSNYGYTF. CDR3 nucleotides: TGTGCCAGCAGCCCTAGGACCTCTAACTATGGCTACACCTTC.

V and J are TRBV29-1 and TRBJ2-3; 8 bases are a match to TRBD1. Trimming cost V 3 bases and J 1 base; bases outside gene matches: 0. This CDR3 is 13 amino acids long. Per the germline V gene, CDR1 is SQVTM and CDR2 is ANQGSEA. The CDR3 protein is CSVEDRGTDTQYF. In DNA form, the CDR3 reads TGCAGCGTTGAGGACAGGGGCACAGATACGCAGTATTTT.

The chain employs TRBV5-4 and TRBJ2-6; D unclear. Trimming removed 4 bases from V and 2 bases from J, with 7 bases in between. The CDR3 contains 14 residues. In germline, CDR1 is SGHNT, CDR2 YYREEE (reference sequence). CDR3 loop: CASSPDAGANVLTF. DNA for the CDR3: TGTGCCAGCAGCCCCGATGCTGGGGCCAACGTCCTGACTTTC.

The chain is built from TRBV25-1 and TRBJ2-7; 8 nucleotides align to TRBD2. The CDR3 runs 14 residues. CDR1 is MGHDK and CDR2 is SYGVNS in the germline V gene. The J segment lost 2 bases and the V segment lost 5 bases, leaving 5 bases of the junction unmatched. CDR3 in amino acids: CASSFGTRAYEQYF. In nucleotides, the CDR3 is TGTGCCAGCAGTTTCGGGACTAGGGCCTACGAGCAGTACTTC.

The genes are TRBV5-6 and TRBJ2-3, with a weak D call TRBD2 (6 bases). The V end was cut by 7 bases, the J end by 1 base, with 13 bases between. Germline V gives CDR1 SGHDT, CDR2 YYEEEE. The CDR3 contains 14 residues. The CDR3 nucleotides read TGTGCCAGCTACGTACCGGGGGGCACAGATACGCAGTATTTT. Its protein product is CASYVPGGTDTQYF.

The V gene is TRBV19, the J gene TRBJ1-5; D ambiguous. Trimming cost V 6 bases and J 1 base, with 10 bases left between them. The CDR3 sequence is 14 residues long. CDR1 LNHDA and CDR2 SQIVND come from the germline V gene (reference sequence). CDR3 nucleotide sequence: TGTGCCAGTAGACCCGGACTGAGCAATCAGCCCCAGCATTTT. The encoded protein is CASRPGLSNQPQHF.

The J gene is TRBJ1-1, the V gene TRBV19; D is possibly TRBD1 (5 bases). Deletions cut 5 bases from V and 3 bases from J, with 22 bases between. Germline values: CDR1 LNHDA, CDR2 SQIVND (reference sequence). The CDR3 consists of 17 residues. CDR3 nucleotides: TGTGCCAGTAGTGGTTGGGGGTTAGAGACGGTGTACACTGAAGCTTTCTTT. It translates to CASSGWGLETVYTEAFF.

V usage is TRBV20-1 and J usage is TRBJ1-2, with D hard to call. V was shortened by 3 bases and J by 6 bases, with 5 bases between the two germline ends. Germline assignment: CDR1 DFQATT and CDR2 SNEGSKA (reference sequence). This CDR3 region has 10 residues. DNA for the CDR3: TGCAGTGCTAGCAGTAATGGCTACACCTTC. This codes for CSASSNGYTF.

This clone was counted only a few times. V and J are TRBV6-5 and TRBJ1-1, with D perhaps matching TRBD1 (5 bases). Germline lookup yields CDR1 MNHEY and CDR2 SVGAGI. This CDR3 is built from 15 residues. V was shortened by 0 bases and J by 4 bases, with 12 bases between the two germline ends. In DNA, the CDR3 is TGTGCCAGCAGTTACTCGATGCGGAGGGGCACTGAAGCTTTCTTT. It yields the protein CASSYSMRRGTEAFF.

The chain recombines TRBV6-5 with TRBJ1-1, with 7 bases that match TRBD1. The CDR3 has 14 amino acids. Trimming at V came to 6 bases and at J to 6 bases, leaving 10 bases not matched to a gene. Germline V gene lookup returns CDR1 MNHEY and CDR2 SVGAGI. CDR3 nucleotide sequence: TGTGCCAGCAGGACCCGACAGGGACGGTCTGAAGCTTTCTTT. Amino acids: CASRTRQGRSEAFF.

This clone was counted between two and nine times. The gene calls are TRBV27 and TRBJ1-1; 7 bases map to TRBD1. J lost 4 bases, V lost 5 bases, and 7 bases had no gene match. Looked up from germline, CDR1 is MNHEY and CDR2 is SMNVEV (reference sequence). The CDR3 runs to 14 residues. The DNA for the CDR3 is TGTGCCAGCAGTACTTACAGGGGAAGCACTGAAGCTTTCTTT. It is translated as CASSTYRGSTEAFF.

The V and J genes are TRBV30 and TRBJ2-3, with 14 nucleotides matching TRBD2. Germline loops: CDR1 GTSNPN, CDR2 SVGIG (reference sequence). The CDR3 loop spans 15 amino acids. The V segment lost 7 bases and the J segment 3 bases; nucleotides outside the gene matches: 6. The DNA for the CDR3 is TGTGCCTCCTCCGGGACTAGCGGGGGTACAGATACGCAGTATTTT. Its protein product is CASSGTSGGTDTQYF. Full variable domain (missing parts from reference TRBV30 and TRBJ2-3): SQTIHQWPATLVQPVGSPLSLECTVEGTSNPNLYWYRQAAGRGLQLLFYSVGIGQISSEVPQNLSASRPQDRQFILSSKKLLLSDSGFYLCASSGTSGGTDTQYFGPGTRLTVL.

This clone was seen only a few times. The V and J genes are TRBV2 and TRBJ1-1, with D unclear. Trimming pared 9 bases from V and 1 base from J, leaving 12 bases between. This CDR3 comprises 13 residues. The germline gives CDR1 SNHLY, CDR2 FYNNEI. The DNA of the CDR3 is TGTGCCAGGAGGCGGTCAGGGAACACTGAAGCTTTCTTT. It yields the protein CARRRSGNTEAFF.

The rearrangement links TRBV19 to TRBJ1-1; 7 nucleotides line up with TRBD1. Unmatched junction bases numbered 9, after V lost 6 bases and J lost 5 bases. There are 14 residues in the CDR3. Germline lookup yields CDR1 LNHDA and CDR2 SQIVND (reference sequence). CDR3 in amino acids: CASSAGQWGTEAFF. In DNA, the CDR3 is TGTGCCAGTAGCGCGGGACAGTGGGGTACTGAAGCTTTCTTT. Complete variable domain (other parts from reference TRBV19 and TRBJ1-1): DGGITQSPKYLFRKEGQNVTLSCEQNLNHDAMYWYRQDPGQGLRLIYYSQIVNDFQKGDIAEGYSVSREKKESFPLTVTSAQKNPTAFYLCASSAGQWGTEAFFGQGTRLTVV.

The chain has TRBV5-1 and TRBJ1-2, with 9 positions matching TRBD1. The CDR3 has 13 residues. V shed 9 bases and J 8 bases; nucleotides not matched to a gene: 11. Germline V lookup: CDR1 SGHRS, CDR2 YFSETQ. The CDR3 reads CATGQGYGGGYTF. DNA for the CDR3: TGCGCCACCGGACAGGGGTACGGCGGCGGCTACACCTTC. The entire variable domain, with the rest obtained from reference TRBV5-1 and TRBJ1-2, is as follows: KAGVTQTPRYLIKTRGQQVTLSCSPISGHRSVSWYQQTPGQGLQFLFEYFSETQRNKGNFPGRFSGRQFSNSRSEMNVSTLELGDSALYLCATGQGYGGGYTFGSGTRLTVV.

This chain links TRBV7-9 with TRBJ1-1; maybe TRBD1 (6 bases). Germline CDR1 is SEHNR and CDR2 is FQNEAQ (reference sequence). The CDR3 covers 15 residues. Deletions cut 1 base from V and 4 bases from J, with 13 bases between. CDR3 DNA sequence: TGTGCCAGCAGCTTAGGGGAGGGGGGAAGCACTGAAGCTTTCTTT. Translation gives CASSLGEGGSTEAFF.

V gene TRBV10-2 combines with J gene TRBJ1-5; TRBD1 might be the D (5 bases). From germline, CDR1 is WSHSY and CDR2 SAAADI. CDR3 length equals 13 residues. Trimming left V 4 bases short and J 7 bases short, with 11 bases between. CDR3 region: CASSGLGEQPQHF. DNA for the CDR3: TGCGCCAGCAGTGGGTTGGGGGAACAGCCCCAGCATTTT.

J is TRBJ2-7 and V is TRBV6-1, with TRBD1 as a possible D gene (5 bases). Germline-derived CDR1 and CDR2 are MNHNS and SASEGT. The CDR3 runs 15 residues. Trimming took 1 base from V and 6 from J, leaving 16 bases between them. The CDR3 DNA reads TGTGCCAGCAGTGAAGGCGCCAGGGTCATCGGCGAGCAGTACTTC. This translates into CASSEGARVIGEQYF.

This chain joins TRBV6-1 and TRBJ2-5; 16 bases line up with TRBD2. Trimming removed 8 bases from V and 4 bases from J; junction bases left unmatched: 1. Germline V gene sequence: CDR1 MNHNS, CDR2 SASEGT. CDR3 length: 14 residues. The CDR3 sequence: CASGTSGGAETQYF. CDR3 coding DNA: TGTGCCAGCGGGACTAGCGGGGGGGCAGAGACCCAGTACTTC.

The gene calls are TRBV5-6 and TRBJ2-7; TRBD1 agrees at 8 bases. The CDR3 is 13 residues long. Unmatched junction bases numbered 5, after V lost 3 bases and J lost 6 bases. CDR1 and CDR2 from the germline V gene are SGHDT and YYEEEE. CDR3 loop: CASSSTGVGEQYF. The CDR3 DNA sequence: TGTGCCAGCAGCTCGACAGGGGTTGGCGAGCAGTACTTC. Full variable domain (remainder filled in from reference TRBV5-6 and TRBJ2-7): DAGVTQSPTHLIKTRGQQVTLRCSPKSGHDTVSWYQQALGQGPQFIFQYYEEEERQRGNFPDRFSGHQFPNYSSELNVNALLLGDSALYLCASSSTGVGEQYFGPGTRLTVT.

The chain links TRBV5-4 to TRBJ2-7; D remains ambiguous. Per the germline V gene, CDR1 is SGHNT and CDR2 is YYREEE (reference sequence). V was pared by 3 bases and J by 7 bases, with 14 bases between. CDR3 length equals 13 residues. The CDR3 reads CASSYGLLREQYF. CDR3 DNA sequence: TGTGCCAGCAGCTACGGGCTTCTGCGTGAGCAGTACTTC.

This chain connects TRBV28 to TRBJ1-6; D not resolved. Deletions cut 6 bases from V and 13 bases from J, with 13 bases between. This CDR3 has 12 residues. Germline-derived CDR1 and CDR2 are MDHEN and SYDVKM. The CDR3 DNA sequence: TGTGCCAGCAGATGGCGAGACTTCCCCCTCCACTTT. Translating gives CASRWRDFPLHF.

The chain employs TRBV25-1 and TRBJ1-5, with D tentatively TRBD1 (6 bases). Germline CDR1 is MGHDK and CDR2 is SYGVNS. The V and J ends lost 8 bases and 1 base respectively, with 12 bases between them. This CDR3 spans 14 amino acids. The chain's CDR3 is CASGLTGSNQPQHF. CDR3 sequence (DNA): TGTGCCAGCGGACTGACAGGAAGCAATCAGCCCCAGCATTTT.

V and J are TRBV15 and TRBJ2-5; 9 bases fit TRBD1. The CDR3 covers 15 residues. The V gene's germline CDR1 is LNHNV and CDR2 YYDKDF (reference sequence). J lost 3 bases, V lost 5 bases, and 7 bases had no gene match. The CDR3 reads CATSGRQGGEETQYF. In DNA form, the CDR3 reads TGTGCCACCAGCGGCCGACAGGGGGGGGAAGAGACCCAGTACTTC. The full variable domain, completed using reference TRBV15 and TRBJ2-5, is DAMVIQNPRYQVTQFGKPVTLSCSQTLNHNVMYWYQQKSSQAPKLLFHYYDKDFNNEADTPDNFQSRRPNTSFCFLDIRSPGLGDTAMYLCATSGRQGGEETQYFGPGTRLLVL.

The genes are TRBV16 and TRBJ1-5; possible D gene TRBD1, 5 bases. The CDR3 consists of 15 residues. CDR1 is KGHSY, CDR2 FQNENV, per germline. The V and J ends lost 6 bases and 0 bases respectively, with 12 bases between them. The CDR3 sequence: CASSATQGSNQPQHF. The CDR3 DNA reads TGTGCCAGCAGTGCGACCCAGGGTAGCAATCAGCCCCAGCATTTT. The full variable domain, its missing parts supplied by reference TRBV16 and TRBJ1-5, is GEEVAQTPKHLVRGEGQKAKLYCAPIKGHSYVFWYQQVLKNEFKFLISFQNENVFDETGMPKERFSAKCLPNSPCSLEIQATKLEDSAVYFCASSATQGSNQPQHFGDGTRLSIL.